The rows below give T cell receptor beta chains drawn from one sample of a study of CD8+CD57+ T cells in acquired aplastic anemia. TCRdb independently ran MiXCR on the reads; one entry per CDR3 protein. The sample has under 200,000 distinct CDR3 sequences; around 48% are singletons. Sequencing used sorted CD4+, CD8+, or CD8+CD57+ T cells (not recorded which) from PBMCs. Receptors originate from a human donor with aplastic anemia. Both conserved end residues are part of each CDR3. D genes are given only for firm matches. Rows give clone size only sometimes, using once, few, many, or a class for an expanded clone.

CASSFSLQETQYF	TGTGCCAGCAGTTTTTCGTTACAAGAGACCCAGTACTTC	-	TRBV12-3/TRBV12-4	-	TRBJ2-5
CASSLTRGAQETQYF	TGCGCCAGCAGCTTGACGAGAGGAGCACAAGAGACCCAGTACTTC	-	TRBV5-1	-	TRBJ2-5
CASQITGEASPLHF	TGTGCCAGCCAAATAACAGGGGAGGCATCACCCCTCCACTTT	-	TRBV2	TRBD1	TRBJ1-6
CASSLAKTRGTDTQYF	TGCGCCAGCAGCTTGGCCAAGACTAGGGGCACAGATACGCAGTATTTT	many	TRBV5-1	-	TRBJ2-3
CASSLGDGSYEQYF	TGCGCCAGCAGCTTGGGGGACGGATCCTACGAGCAGTACTTC	many	TRBV5-1	-	TRBJ2-7
CASSTGQDQPQHF	TGTGCCAGTAGTACCGGACAGGATCAGCCCCAGCATTTT	many	TRBV19	TRBD1	TRBJ1-5
CASSSVSSGNTTYF	TGTGCCAGCAGCTCAGTTTCCTCTGGAAACACCACATATTTT	once	TRBV7-9	-	TRBJ1-3
CASSSKTGTAGTDTQYF	TGTGCCAGCAGCTCGAAGACCGGGACAGCGGGCACAGATACGCAGTATTTT	-	TRBV11-2	TRBD1	TRBJ2-3
CAIRTTGGDEQFF	TGTGCCATCAGGACTACAGGGGGCGATGAGCAGTTCTTC	-	TRBV10-3	TRBD1	TRBJ2-1
CASSEAGMPYEQYF	TGTGCCAGCAGTGAAGCAGGGATGCCCTACGAGCAGTACTTC	-	TRBV2	-	TRBJ2-7
CASSYTNGDEQYF	TGTGCCAGCAGTTACACGAATGGGGACGAGCAGTACTTC	-	TRBV2	-	TRBJ2-7
CASSQAGTGPTEAFF	TGTGCCAGCAGCCAAGCCGGGACAGGGCCCACTGAAGCTTTCTTT	many	TRBV4-2	TRBD1	TRBJ1-1
CSVQVRTEAFF	TGCAGCGTTCAAGTTCGGACTGAAGCTTTCTTT	-	TRBV29-1	-	TRBJ1-1
CASSQEGRGFSPLHF	TGTGCCAGCAGCCAAGAGGGCAGGGGATTTTCACCCCTCCACTTT	few	TRBV4-2	-	TRBJ1-6
CASRQGRGYTF	TGTGCCAGCAGACAGGGAAGAGGCTACACCTTC	-	TRBV6-1	-	TRBJ1-2
CASSPGTSGGDTQYF	TGTGCCAGCAGTCCCGGGACTAGCGGGGGAGATACGCAGTATTTT	-	TRBV12-3/TRBV12-4	TRBD2	TRBJ2-3
CSVEGDRPYEQYF	TGCAGCGTTGAAGGGGACAGACCCTACGAGCAGTACTTC	-	TRBV29-1	TRBD1	TRBJ2-7
CASSFQGAAQYF	TGTGCCAGCAGTTTTCAGGGAGCGGCCCAGTACTTC	many	TRBV28	-	TRBJ2-5
CASSLQGSGNTIYF	TGTGCCAGCAGCCTACAGGGTTCCGGAAACACCATATATTTT	-	TRBV7-9	-	TRBJ1-3
CASSRWTAATDYGYTF	TGTGCCAGCAGTCGTTGGACAGCTGCTACTGACTATGGCTACACCTTC	many	TRBV6-1	-	TRBJ1-2
CASRSGTSEYEQYF	TGTGCCAGCAGGTCCGGGACTAGCGAGTACGAGCAGTACTTC	-	TRBV6-1	TRBD2	TRBJ2-7
CASSPLPDQETQYF	TGTGCCAGCAGTCCCCTTCCTGACCAAGAGACCCAGTACTTC	-	TRBV9	-	TRBJ2-5